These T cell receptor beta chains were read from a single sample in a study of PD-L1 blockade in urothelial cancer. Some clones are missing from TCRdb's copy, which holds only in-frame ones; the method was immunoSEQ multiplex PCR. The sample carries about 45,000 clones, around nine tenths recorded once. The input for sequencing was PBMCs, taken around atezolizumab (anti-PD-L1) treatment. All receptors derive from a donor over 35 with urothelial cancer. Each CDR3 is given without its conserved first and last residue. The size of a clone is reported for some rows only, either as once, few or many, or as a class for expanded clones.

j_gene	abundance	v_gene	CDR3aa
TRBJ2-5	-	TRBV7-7	ASSPLPMVDETQY
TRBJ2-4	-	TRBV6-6	ASTPQGGKNIQY
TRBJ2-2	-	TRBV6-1	ASGGAGGNTGELF
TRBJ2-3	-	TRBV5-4	ASSPAYQGKDTQY
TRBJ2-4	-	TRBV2	ASTSDRAGNIQY
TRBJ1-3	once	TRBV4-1	ASSQEGAGGNTIY
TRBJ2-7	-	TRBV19	ASRASGTHEQY
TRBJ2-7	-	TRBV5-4	ASSLAAGADQY
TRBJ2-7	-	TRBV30	AYTGTRLFEQY
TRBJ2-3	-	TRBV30	AWRSLLAGGDTQY
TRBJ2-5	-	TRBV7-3	ASSKGLAGPQETQY
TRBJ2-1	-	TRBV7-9	ASRGTSGRYEQF
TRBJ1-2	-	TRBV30	AWSVPGTGYGYT
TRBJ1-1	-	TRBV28	ASRRVVNTEAF
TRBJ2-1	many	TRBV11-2	ASSNLAGGGNEQF
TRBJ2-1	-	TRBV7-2	ASSFRGPSGSEQF
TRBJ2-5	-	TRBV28	ASSLRGFQETQY
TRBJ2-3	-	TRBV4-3	ASSQGASTTDTQY
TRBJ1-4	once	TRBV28	ASSLGAGLEKLF
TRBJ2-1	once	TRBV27	ASNLLAGGSYNEQF
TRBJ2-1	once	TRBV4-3	ASSQEPGLAGVGEQF
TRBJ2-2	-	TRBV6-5	ASRPTGTTGELF
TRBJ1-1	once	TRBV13	ASSSAVGADTEAF
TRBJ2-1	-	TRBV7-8	ASSPSGGWLGNEQF
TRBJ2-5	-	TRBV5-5	ASSHGTAQETQY
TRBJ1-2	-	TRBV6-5	ASSPSWSYGYT
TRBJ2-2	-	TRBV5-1	ASSRLAGRPPGELF
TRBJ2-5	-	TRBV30	AWSRSGMGGETQY
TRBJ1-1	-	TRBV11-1	ASSSRTGTEAF
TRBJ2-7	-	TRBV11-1	ASSFGQGGYEQY
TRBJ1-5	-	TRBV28	ASRGGQGGQPQH
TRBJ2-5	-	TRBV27	ASTQRRGQGLETQY
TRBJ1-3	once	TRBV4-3	ASSQLGAVADTIY
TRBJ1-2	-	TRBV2	ASPPQWGGTRYGYT
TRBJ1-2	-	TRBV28	ASSLYRTGGRNYGYT
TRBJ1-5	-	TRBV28	ASTSNQPQH
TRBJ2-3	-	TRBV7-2	ASSRLADTQY
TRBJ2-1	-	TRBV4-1	ASRHSGTSGPAYNEQF
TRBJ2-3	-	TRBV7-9	ASSALTSEGTDTQY
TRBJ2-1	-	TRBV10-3	AISESGGGDNEQF
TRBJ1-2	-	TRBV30	AWTDMGGYT
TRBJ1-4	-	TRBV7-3	ASSRTANEKLF
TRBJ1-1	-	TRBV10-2	ASRGEGRAF
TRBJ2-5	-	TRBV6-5	ASSYGVQGGRETQY
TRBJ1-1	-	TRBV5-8	ASSLGTAGTEAF
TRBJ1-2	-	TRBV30	AWRGPGTIARLYGYT
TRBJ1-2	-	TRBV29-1	SVEDRAWEGYT
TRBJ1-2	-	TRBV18	ASSPLPSRGGGGYGYT
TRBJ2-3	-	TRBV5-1	ASSLSSGRADTQY
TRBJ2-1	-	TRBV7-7	ASSPGNAVANEQF
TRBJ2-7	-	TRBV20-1	SATSAYEQY
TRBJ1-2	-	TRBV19	ASRHSGTLGYGYT
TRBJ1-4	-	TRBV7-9	ASSPYLSTTNEKLF
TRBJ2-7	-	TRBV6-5	ASSRTAGTYEQY
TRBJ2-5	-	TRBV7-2	ASSLWLAGGVETQY
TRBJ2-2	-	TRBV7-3	ASSKSSGLNTGELF
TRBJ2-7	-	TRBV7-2	ASSLWAGPYEQY
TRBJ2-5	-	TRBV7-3	ASSLGTSVQETQY
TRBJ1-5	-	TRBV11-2	ASSPGQGANQPQH